What follows are 31 T cell receptor beta chains derived from one specimen sequenced in a study of blood T cell repertoires in COVID-19. Method: immunoSEQ multiplex PCR; TCRdb's copy keeps in-frame clones and lacks some. The sample lists roughly 250,000 clones; about 86% were seen once. The sample comprised peripheral blood. Receptors were obtained from a woman aged 60-75 years with active or convalescent COVID-19.

The chain joins TRBV24-1 to TRBJ2-3; 13 bases agree with TRBD2. CDR1 and CDR2 from the germline V gene are KGHDR and SFDVKD. CDR3 length: 18 amino acids. The J segment lost 5 bases and the V segment lost 0 bases, leaving 7 bases of the junction unmatched. The DNA of the CDR3 is TGTGCCACCAGTGATTTGCGGACTAGCGGGGGCCCAGTAGATACGCAGTATTTT. It translates to CATSDLRTSGGPVDTQYF.

This chain connects TRBV19 to TRBJ2-1; a weak D match, TRBD2 (6 bases). CDR3 length: 14 residues. With 7 bases removed from V and 8 bases from J, the gap between germline ends came to 18 bases. The germline V gene encodes CDR1 LNHDA and CDR2 SQIVND (reference sequence). The CDR3 nucleotides read TGTGCCAGTATTGGGACTGTAGGTGTGCATGAGCAGTTCTTC. It encodes CASIGTVGVHEQFF.

This clone was observed once. The genes are TRBV2 and TRBJ1-1, with D unclear. Trimming took off 3 bases at V and 3 bases at J, with 14 bases between the two ends. There are 15 residues in the CDR3. Germline values: CDR1 SNHLY, CDR2 FYNNEI. The chain's CDR3 is CASSDPGVVDTEAFF. For the CDR3, the DNA is TGTGCCAGCAGTGACCCCGGGGTTGTGGACACTGAAGCTTTCTTT.

The chain combines TRBV27 with TRBJ1-2; possibly TRBD1 for D (6 bases). V was clipped by 2 bases and J by 4 bases, with 14 bases between them. Germline lookup yields CDR1 MNHEY and CDR2 SMNVEV (reference sequence). CDR3 length: 15 amino acids. CDR3 protein: CASSLGFRGSYGYTF. The CDR3 nucleotides read TGTGCCAGCAGTTTAGGTTTCAGGGGCTCCTATGGCTACACCTTC.

The chain is built from TRBV29-1 and TRBJ1-1; 7 positions agree with TRBD1. The CDR3 sequence is 12 residues long. From germline, CDR1 is SQVTM and CDR2 ANQGSEA. The V gene end was trimmed by 7 bases and the J gene end by 8 bases; junction bases not matched to a gene: 10. In DNA, the CDR3 is TGCAGCGGGGATCTAGGGACAGCGGAAGCTTTCTTT. Protein sequence: CSGDLGTAEAFF. Full variable domain (rest looked up from reference TRBV29-1 and TRBJ1-1): SAVISQKPSRDICQRGTSLTIQCQVDSQVTMMFWYRQQPGQSLTLIATANQGSEATYESGFVIDKFPISRPNLTFSTLTVSNMSPEDSSIYLCSGDLGTAEAFFGQGTRLTVV.

CDR3 DNA sequence: TGCGCCAGCAGTCGGGAAGGGGACTACTTCCCCACAGATACGCAGTATTTT. Translated, it gives CASSREGDYFPTDTQYF. V and J are TRBV23-1 and TRBJ2-3; 7 bases align to TRBD2. TRBV23-1 belongs to the ORF category, with a function that is uncertain. This CDR3 spans 17 amino acids. Losses at the gene ends were 4 bases for V and 2 bases for J; bases not matched to a gene: 12.

This chain joins TRBV6-5 and TRBJ2-5; no clear D. CDR3 length: 16 amino acids. CDR1 is MNHEY, CDR2 SVGAGI, per germline. V was shortened by 2 bases and J by 3 bases, with 16 bases between the two germline ends. The CDR3 protein is CASSYAPPRQEETQYF. CDR3 nucleotides: TGTGCCAGCAGTTACGCTCCGCCGCGCCAAGAAGAGACCCAGTACTTC.

The V and J genes are TRBV7-2 and TRBJ2-7; 12 bases are a match to TRBD2. Trimming removed 6 bases from V and 7 bases from J; junction bases left unmatched: 7. Per germline, CDR1 SGHTA and CDR2 FQGNSA. This CDR3 comprises 14 residues. Written as DNA, the CDR3 is TGTGCCAGCAGGCCGGGACTAGCGGGTGGAGAGCAGTACTTC. Protein: CASRPGLAGGEQYF.

The CDR3 sequence: CASSVNTGELFF. The CDR3 nucleotides are TGTGCCAGCAGCGTGAACACCGGGGAGCTGTTTTTT. The chain combines TRBV12-3 or TRBV12-4 with TRBJ2-2; D ambiguous. Trimming left V 6 bases short and J 1 base short, with 3 bases between. There are 12 residues in the CDR3.

This clone was seen once. CDR3 in amino acids: CASRYEGRAGYTF. The CDR3 bases are TGTGCCAGTAGATATGAGGGGAGGGCTGGCTACACCTTC. This chain joins TRBV19 and TRBJ1-2; a possible D gene is TRBD1 (5 bases). This CDR3 spans 13 amino acids. CDR1 is LNHDA, CDR2 SQIVND, per germline (reference sequence). Trimming took 6 bases from V and 7 from J, leaving 15 bases between them.

J is TRBJ1-2 and V is TRBV28; D uncertain. Germline assignment: CDR1 MDHEN and CDR2 SYDVKM. V gave up 5 bases and J gave up 0 bases, with 4 bases separating them. The CDR3 contains 12 residues. As DNA, the CDR3 is TGTGCCAGCAGTATAGCTAACTATGGCTACACCTTC. This encodes CASSIANYGYTF.

V gene TRBV7-2 combines with J gene TRBJ2-6; 11 nucleotides line up with TRBD2. The V and J ends lost 1 base and 1 base, in that order; junction bases with no gene match: 6. CDR3 size: 19 residues. The germline gives CDR1 SGHTA, CDR2 FQGNSA. CDR3 nucleotide sequence: TGTGCCAGCAGCTTAGTCCCTAGCGGGGGGTTGTCTGGGGCCAACGTCCTGACTTTC. It specifies CASSLVPSGGLSGANVLTF.

The V gene is TRBV15, the J gene TRBJ2-7; 10 bases fit TRBD1. The germline V gene has CDR1 LNHNV and CDR2 YYDKDF (reference sequence). The CDR3 totals 15 residues. V lost 5 bases to trimming and J lost 4 bases; unmatched junction nucleotides: 8. The CDR3 sequence is CATSPQTGGRYEQYF. For the CDR3, the DNA is TGTGCCACCAGCCCCCAGACAGGGGGCAGGTACGAGCAGTACTTC.

The chain carries TRBV5-1 and TRBJ2-5, with TRBD2 identical over 10 bases. The CDR3 spans 16 residues. J gave up 1 base and V 0 bases, and 3 bases lay outside the gene matches. Germline CDR1 reads SGHRS; CDR2 reads YFSETQ. CDR3 protein: CASSLDLAGAQETQYF. The CDR3 nucleotides are TGCGCCAGCAGCTTGGACCTAGCGGGGGCCCAAGAGACCCAGTACTTC.

This clone was recorded once. The chain uses TRBV6-2 or TRBV6-3 and TRBJ2-3, with D possibly matching TRBD2 (7 bases). Per germline, CDR1 MNHEY and CDR2 SVGEGT. V shed 2 bases and J shed 4 bases, with 13 bases lying between them. There are 15 residues in the CDR3. The DNA for the CDR3 is TGTGCCAGCAGTTACGGCGGGGGCCTGTCAGATACGCAGTATTTT. Protein sequence: CASSYGGGLSDTQYF.

This clone was seen a few times. The chain employs TRBV7-3 and TRBJ1-2; possible D gene TRBD1, 6 bases. The germline CDR1 and CDR2 sequences are SGHTA and FQGTGA. The CDR3 covers 14 residues. Trimming pared 2 bases from V and 4 bases from J, leaving 11 bases between. The CDR3: CASSLDRSSYGYTF. CDR3 sequence (DNA): TGTGCCAGCAGCTTAGACAGGTCCTCCTATGGCTACACCTTC.

The chain carries TRBV9 and TRBJ1-4, with 8 nucleotides matching TRBD1. The germline V gene encodes CDR1 SGDLS and CDR2 YYNGEE. There are 14 residues in the CDR3. The junction had 5 bases not matched to a gene; V was cut back by 2 bases and J by 8 bases. The CDR3 DNA is TGTGCCAGCAGCGTCCAGGGGGCTGGAGAAAAACTGTTTTTT. This codes for CASSVQGAGEKLFF.

The chain carries TRBV10-2 and TRBJ1-4, with 7 positions matching TRBD1. CDR3 length: 16 amino acids. V lost 3 bases to trimming and J lost 4 bases; unmatched junction nucleotides: 8. The germline CDR1 and CDR2 sequences are WSHSY and SAAADI. The CDR3 DNA reads TGCGCCAGCAGTGAAGAGGGACAGTCTTTTAATGAAAAACTGTTTTTT. Residues: CASSEEGQSFNEKLFF.

The V call is TRBV27, the J call TRBJ1-1; D is perhaps TRBD1 (6 bases). The CDR3 spans 13 residues. The V end was cut by 5 bases, the J end by 6 bases, with 13 bases between. Per germline, CDR1 MNHEY and CDR2 SMNVEV (reference sequence). Written as DNA, the CDR3 is TGTGCCAGCAGTGCAGACAGGCCCCCTGAAGCTTTCTTT. Translated: CASSADRPPEAFF.

The rearrangement uses TRBV21-1 and TRBJ2-2; TRBD2, the D gene given by the table, was not confirmed from the DNA. TRBV21-1 is shown as a pseudogene. The CDR3 totals 18 residues. CDR3 region: CASSKGWRSGGLTGELFF. CDR3 coding DNA: TGTGCCAGCAGCAAAGGGTGGCGTAGCGGGGGGCTCACCGGGGAGCTGTTTTTT.

The J gene is TRBJ1-3, the V gene TRBV7-9, with a weak D call TRBD1 (6 bases). Trimming removed 1 base at V and 2 bases at J, with 9 bases between. The germline V gene has CDR1 SEHNR and CDR2 FQNEAQ (reference sequence). This CDR3 has 15 amino acids. The CDR3 region is CASSLDRDTGNTIYF. For the CDR3, the DNA is TGTGCCAGCAGCTTAGACAGGGACACTGGAAACACCATATATTTT.

CDR3 residues: CASSLDGRRDTDTQYF. The CDR3 DNA sequence: TGTGCCAGCAGCTTAGATGGTCGCAGGGACACAGATACGCAGTATTTT. The genes are TRBV7-2 and TRBJ2-3, with D tentatively TRBD1 (5 bases). V shed 1 base and J shed 2 bases, with 13 bases lying between them. From germline, CDR1 is SGHTA and CDR2 FQGNSA. This CDR3 has 16 amino acids.

This chain links TRBV6-2 or TRBV6-3 with TRBJ1-2; 8 nucleotides match TRBD1. Trimming at V came to 5 bases and at J to 3 bases, leaving 8 bases not matched to a gene. This CDR3 spans 15 amino acids. Germline V gene sequence: CDR1 MNHEY, CDR2 SVGEGT. The DNA of the CDR3 is TGTGCCAGCAGTAATCCCAACAGGGGGGACTATGGCTACACCTTC. Its protein is CASSNPNRGDYGYTF.

This chain links TRBV6-5 with TRBJ1-1, with TRBD1 as a possible D gene (6 bases). The CDR3 has 13 residues. Trimming left V 6 bases short and J 5 bases short, with 13 bases between. Germline loops: CDR1 MNHEY, CDR2 SVGAGI. CDR3 sequence reads: CASRYRTVTEAFF. The CDR3 DNA sequence: TGTGCCAGCAGGTATAGGACAGTTACTGAAGCTTTCTTT.

The chain combines TRBV5-1 with TRBJ2-2; possibly TRBD1 for D (6 bases). The V gene's germline CDR1 is SGHRS and CDR2 YFSETQ. V lost 2 bases, J lost 2 bases, and 13 bases lay in between. This CDR3 is built from 16 residues. CDR3 protein: CASSFLQGINTGELFF. The CDR3 nucleotides are TGCGCCAGCAGCTTCCTACAGGGTATTAACACCGGGGAGCTGTTTTTT.

V usage is TRBV5-1 and J usage is TRBJ1-6, with D tentatively TRBD1 (6 bases). The germline CDR1 and CDR2 sequences are SGHRS and YFSETQ. The CDR3 loop spans 13 amino acids. Trimming pared 0 bases from V and 10 bases from J, leaving 8 bases between. The CDR3 protein is CASSLAGASPLHF. For the CDR3, the DNA is TGCGCCAGCAGCTTGGCAGGGGCCTCACCCCTCCACTTT.

Many counts were recorded for this clone. The rearrangement uses TRBV7-9 and TRBJ2-1; D unresolved. This CDR3 has 11 amino acids. V lost 8 bases, J lost 6 bases, and 8 bases lay in between. Germline V gene data show CDR1 as SEHNR and CDR2 as FQNEAQ (reference sequence). CDR3 nucleotide sequence: TGTGCCAGCGAGGCAGTCAATGAGCAGTTCTTC. The encoded protein is CASEAVNEQFF.

A note on this clone: Additional DNA sequences in this sample encode the identical CDR3. The J gene is TRBJ2-7, the V gene TRBV7-2; D gene unclear. Germline CDR1 and CDR2: SGHTA and FQGNSA. V dropped 0 bases and J dropped 6 bases, with 6 bases sitting between them. This CDR3 contains 12 residues. The CDR3 DNA reads as TGTGCCAGCAGCTTAGCATCCGGCGAGCAGTACTTC. Translating it yields CASSLASGEQYF.

The chain carries TRBV3-1 (or the pseudogene TRBV3-2) and TRBJ1-1, with a tentative D call TRBD1 (5 bases). This CDR3 comprises 16 residues. CDR1 and CDR2 (germline): LGHDT, YNNKEL (reference sequence). Trimming cost V 4 bases and J 0 bases, with 15 bases left between them. The CDR3 bases are TGTGCCAGCAGCCCAAGGGGTCGGAACATGAACACTGAAGCTTTCTTT. Translating gives CASSPRGRNMNTEAFF.

Here the CDR3 reads CATSDRDSPEQFF. In DNA form, the CDR3 reads TGTGCCACCAGTGACCGGGACTCCCCGGAGCAGTTCTTC. This chain uses TRBV24-1 with TRBJ2-1, with D possibly matching TRBD2 (6 bases). This CDR3 contains 13 residues. Germline V lookup: CDR1 KGHDR, CDR2 SFDVKD. Trimming left V 4 bases short and J 10 bases short, with 13 bases between.

This chain links TRBV6-5 with TRBJ1-5; D is ambiguous. Germline V gene lookup returns CDR1 MNHEY and CDR2 SVGAGI. This CDR3 region has 13 residues. Trimming stripped 0 bases from V and 9 bases from J, with 9 bases between. CDR3: CASSYSTTRPQHF. The CDR3 region has the DNA TGTGCCAGCAGTTACTCGACGACTAGGCCCCAGCATTTT.